Sequencing of this TCR beta chain was carried out in a study of CXCR3-negative and CXCR3-positive naive CD8 T cells. The study made its TRB cDNA libraries by 5' RACE, adding UMI labels. Reprocessing the 5' RACE reads, TCRdb reports a single entry for every CDR3 protein and omits DNA. The table counts tens of thousands of distinct CDR3 sequences; roughly 10% lies in the top ten. CDR1 is SQVTM, CDR2 ANQGSEA, per germline. CDR3 length: 13 amino acids. Sequencing was done on a sample of memory CD8+ T cells from blood. This chain connects TRBV29-1 to TRBJ2-2; checking the TCRdb D call of TRBD1 is not possible without DNA. This clonotype originated in a human donor in good health. Some clones in this sample may be carry-over from other donors' samples. CDR3 residues: CSVGQGNTGELFF.